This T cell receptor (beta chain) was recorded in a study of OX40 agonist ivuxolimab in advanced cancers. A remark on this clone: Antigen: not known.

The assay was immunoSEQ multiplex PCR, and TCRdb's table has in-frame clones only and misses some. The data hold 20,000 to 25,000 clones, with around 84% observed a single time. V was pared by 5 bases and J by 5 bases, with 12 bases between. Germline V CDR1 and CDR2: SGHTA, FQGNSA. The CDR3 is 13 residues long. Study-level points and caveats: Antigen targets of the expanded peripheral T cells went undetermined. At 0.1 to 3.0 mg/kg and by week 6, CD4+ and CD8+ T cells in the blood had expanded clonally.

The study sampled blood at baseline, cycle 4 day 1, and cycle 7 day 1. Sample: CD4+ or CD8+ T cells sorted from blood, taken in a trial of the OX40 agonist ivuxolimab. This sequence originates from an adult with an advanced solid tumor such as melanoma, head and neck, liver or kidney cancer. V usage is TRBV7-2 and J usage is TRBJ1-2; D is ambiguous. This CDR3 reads CASSVGPTYGYTF. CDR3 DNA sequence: TGTGCCAGCAGCGTAGGACCGACTTATGGCTACACCTTC.